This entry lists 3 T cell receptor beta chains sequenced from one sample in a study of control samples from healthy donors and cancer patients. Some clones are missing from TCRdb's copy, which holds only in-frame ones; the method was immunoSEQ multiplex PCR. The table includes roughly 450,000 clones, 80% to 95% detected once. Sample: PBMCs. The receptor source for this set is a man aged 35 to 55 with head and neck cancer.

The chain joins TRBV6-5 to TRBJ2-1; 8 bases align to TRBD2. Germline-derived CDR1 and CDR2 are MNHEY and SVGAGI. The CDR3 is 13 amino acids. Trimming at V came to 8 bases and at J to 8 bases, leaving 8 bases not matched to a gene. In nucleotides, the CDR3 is TGTGCCAGCGTGAGCGGGAGTACCGATGAGCAGTTCTTC. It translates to CASVSGSTDEQFF.

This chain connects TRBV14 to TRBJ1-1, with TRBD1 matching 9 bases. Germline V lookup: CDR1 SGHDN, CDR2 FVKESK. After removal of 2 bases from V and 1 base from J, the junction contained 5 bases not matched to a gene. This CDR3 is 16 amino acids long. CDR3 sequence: CASSQLQGAGNTEAFF. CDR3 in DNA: TGTGCCAGCAGCCAACTACAGGGGGCCGGGAACACTGAAGCTTTCTTT. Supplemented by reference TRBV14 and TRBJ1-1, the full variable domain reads EAGVTQFPSHSVIEKGQTVTLRCDPISGHDNLYWYRRVMGKEIKFLLHFVKESKQDESGMPNNRFLAERTGGTYSTLKVQPAELEDSGVYFCASSQLQGAGNTEAFFGQGTRLTVV.

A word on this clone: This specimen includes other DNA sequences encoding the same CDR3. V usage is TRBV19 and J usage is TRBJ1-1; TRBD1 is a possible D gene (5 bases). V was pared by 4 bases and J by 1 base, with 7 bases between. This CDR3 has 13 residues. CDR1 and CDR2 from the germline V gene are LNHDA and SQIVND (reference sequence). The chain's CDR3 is CASSSQGNTEAFF. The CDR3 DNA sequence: TGTGCCAGTAGTAGTCAGGGGAACACTGAAGCTTTCTTT.